Below, one T cell receptor beta chain is given with its context. The data were obtained in a study of T cell repertoires in cytomegalovirus infection. CDR3 length: 11 amino acids. The V and J ends lost 7 bases and 7 bases respectively, with 7 bases between them. The germline V gene encodes CDR1 ENHRY and CDR2 SYGVKD. TCRdb analysed the reads with MiXCR anew, one entry per CDR3 protein. Seen here are approximately 500,000 distinct CDR3 sequences, approximately 26% observed once, and the top ten hold 13%. The receptor comes from a human donor in good health (CMV status not recorded). Some clones in this sample may be carry-over from other donors' samples. Material for sequencing was PBMCs. The gene calls are TRBV10-3 and TRBJ2-2; no clear D. The CDR3 DNA follows: TGTGCCATCAAGTTCAACGGGGAGCTGTTTTTT. Translated, it gives CAIKFNGELFF.